Following are 27 T cell receptor beta chains from one sample sequenced in a study of T cells in women clearing cervical HPV infection. Sequencing used immunoSEQ multiplex PCR; TCRdb keeps in-frame clones, though not all of them. The sample table sets out fewer than 30,000 clones. Sequenced material: blood buffy coat. These receptors were obtained from a woman aged 18 to 75 with a cervical HPV16 infection that either progressed to CIN3+ or cleared (not recorded which).

The CDR3 loop is CSARSGREWETQYF. The covered CDR3 bases are TGCAGTGCTAGATCAGGGAGGGAGTGGGAGACC. The chain links TRBV20-1 to TRBJ2-5, with 7 bases lining up with TRBD2. From the germline J gene comes the end of the CDR3, since the read stops 3 residues before it. The CDR3 length is 14 residues. Germline V gives CDR1 DFQATT, CDR2 SNEGSKA (reference sequence). V dropped 2 bases and J dropped 5; count of bases not matched to a gene: 8.

In the case of this clone: The observed sequence ends 3 residues before the CDR3 terminus, with the missing tail filled in from the germline J gene. The V and J genes are TRBV19 and TRBJ1-3; 8 bases line up with TRBD1. The CDR3 contains 15 residues. CDR1 and CDR2 (germline): LNHDA, SQIVND (reference sequence). The ends lost 1 base at V and 3 bases at J; junction bases unmatched: 2. The CDR3 spells CASSIGTGIGNTIYF. The covered CDR3 bases are TGTGCCAGTAGTATAGGGACAGGGATTGGAAACACC.

As to this clone: The CDR3 extends 3 residues past the end of the read, so its final part is completed from the germline J gene. The chain is built from TRBV19 and TRBJ2-3; D is possibly TRBD1 (6 bases). Germline assignment: CDR1 LNHDA and CDR2 SQIVND (reference sequence). The CDR3 totals 14 residues. The V gene lost 6 bases and the J gene lost 6 bases, with 16 bases spanning the gap. The chain's CDR3 is CASRGQYISDTQYF. The CDR3 DNA, read in part, is TGTGCCAGTAGGGGACAATATATTTCGGATACG.

To note about this clone: The CDR3 is cut off 3 residues early in the read; its end comes from the germline J gene. V is TRBV20-1 and J is TRBJ2-3; TRBD2 agrees at 14 bases. CDR3 length equals 16 residues. Germline CDR1 reads DFQATT; CDR2 reads SNEGSKA (reference sequence). The J segment lost 4 bases and the V segment lost 6 bases, leaving 9 bases of the junction unmatched. CDR3 DNA, as far as it was read: TGCAGTGCCCCCGGCGGACTAGCGGGAGGATCAGATACG. The encoded protein is CSAPGGLAGGSDT. The whole CDR3 sequence reads CSAPGGLAGGSDTQYF.

The CDR3 reads CASSPGQDSMWGYTF. The covered CDR3 bases are TGCGCCAGCAGCCCTGGACAGGACAGTATGTGGGGC. The chain couples TRBV4-1 to TRBJ1-2; 7 bases match TRBD1. Sequencing ends 3 residues short of the CDR3 end; the germline J gene provides the rest. CDR1 and CDR2 from the germline V gene are MGHRA and YSYEKL. The CDR3 sequence is 15 residues long.

About this clone itself: The sequenced fragment ends 3 residues before the CDR3 boundary, so the rest is inferred from the germline J gene. The rearrangement uses TRBV10-2 and TRBJ1-2, with TRBD1 identical over 9 bases. Looked up from germline, CDR1 is WSHSY and CDR2 is SAAADI. J was trimmed by 6 bases and V by 5 bases; bases with no gene match: 4. The CDR3 runs to 13 residues. The CDR3 is CASSLGTGHGYTF. CDR3 DNA, as far as it was read: TGCGCCAGCAGTCTCGGGACAGGGCATGGC.

To note about this clone: From the germline J gene comes the end of the CDR3, since the read stops 3 residues before it. The chain combines TRBV5-1 with TRBJ2-5; 9 bases map to TRBD1. This CDR3 is built from 14 residues. Germline V gives CDR1 SGHRS, CDR2 YFSETQ. V dropped 6 bases and J dropped 5; count of bases not matched to a gene: 8. The CDR3 bases that were read are TGCGCCAGCACCGGACAGGGGATCAGTGAGACC. Protein: CASTGQGISET. The CDR3 in its entirety is CASTGQGISETQYF.

On this clone: The read gets to within 3 residues of the CDR3 end, and the germline J gene fills in the rest. The chain is built from TRBV11-3 and TRBJ1-4, with unresolved D. V dropped 7 bases and J dropped 8 bases, with 20 bases sitting between them. Germline V CDR1 and CDR2: SGHNT, YENEEA. The CDR3 runs 15 residues. The sequenced part of the CDR3 DNA is TGTGCCAGCAAACTTGGTTCCGGGTTGAACGAAAAA. Translated: CASKLGSGLNEK. The full CDR3 reads CASKLGSGLNEKLFF.

Notes on this clone: The read stops 3 residues short of the end of the CDR3; the missing end is completed from the germline J gene. This sequence joins TRBV18 and TRBJ2-5; D perhaps matches TRBD1 (5 bases). The CDR3 extends over 13 amino acids. Trimming shortened V by 6 bases and J by 1 base, and 9 bases separated the two germline ends. Germline assignment: CDR1 KGHSH and CDR2 LQKENI. CDR3 loop: CASSREVQETQYF. The part of the CDR3 DNA that was read is TGTGCCAGCTCCAGGGAAGTCCAAGAGACC. The complete variable domain, with remaining parts taken from reference TRBV18 and TRBJ2-5, reads NAGVMQNPRHLVRRRGQEARLRCSPMKGHSHVYWYRQLPEEGLKFMVYLQKENIIDESGMPKERFSAEFPKEGPSILRIQQVVRGDSAAYFCASSREVQETQYFGPGTRLLVL.

As for this clone: The read terminates 3 residues before the CDR3 end, so the remaining end is supplied by the germline J gene. This rearrangement joins TRBV19 to TRBJ2-3, with a weak D call TRBD2 (5 bases). Deletions cut 7 bases from V and 2 bases from J, with 13 bases between. Germline CDR1 and CDR2: LNHDA and SQIVND (reference sequence). The CDR3 spans 14 residues. CDR3 sequence: CASKERPHTDTQYF. The covered CDR3 bases are TGTGCCAGTAAGGAGCGGCCCCACACAGATACG. Combining the CDR3 with reference TRBV19 and TRBJ2-3 gives the whole variable domain DGGITQSPKYLFRKEGQNVTLSCEQNLNHDAMYWYRQDPGQGLRLIYYSQIVNDFQKGDIAEGYSVSREKKESFPLTVTSAQKNPTAFYLCASKERPHTDTQYFGPGTRLTVL.

Note on this clone: The read comes to an end 3 residues before the CDR3 does, leaving the germline J gene to fill in the end. The chain joins TRBV11-1 to TRBJ2-1; 7 bases line up with TRBD1. V lost 6 bases to trimming and J lost 7 bases; unmatched junction nucleotides: 0. This CDR3 contains 11 residues. Germline assignment: CDR1 SGHAT and CDR2 FQDESV (reference sequence). Partial CDR3 DNA: TGTGCCAGCAGGACAGGGAATGAG. It specifies CASRTGNE. From start to end, the CDR3 is CASRTGNEQFF.

Of note for this clone: The CDR3 is cut off 3 residues early in the read; its end comes from the germline J gene. The J gene is TRBJ2-2, the V gene TRBV29-1, with 7 bases matching TRBD1. The CDR3 consists of 12 residues. The V segment lost 7 bases and the J segment 4 bases; nucleotides outside the gene matches: 3. Germline values: CDR1 SQVTM, CDR2 ANQGSEA. The CDR3 bases that were read are TGCAGCGGTGGGACAGCCACCGGGGAG. This encodes CSGGTATGE. The full CDR3 protein is CSGGTATGELFF.

Points on this clone: The read terminates 3 residues ahead of where the CDR3 ends, so the germline J gene completes it. This rearrangement joins TRBV20-1 to TRBJ2-7, with 7 bases that match TRBD2. CDR3 size: 14 residues. The J segment lost 5 bases and the V segment lost 0 bases, leaving 7 bases of the junction unmatched. Germline V gene sequence: CDR1 DFQATT, CDR2 SNEGSKA (reference sequence). CDR3 protein: CSARDGREHDEQYF. The part of the CDR3 DNA that was read is TGCAGTGCTAGAGATGGGCGGGAGCACGACGAG.

CDR3 sequence reads: CASGLSTELYGYTF. The CDR3 DNA, read in part, is TGTGCTAGTGGACTTTCGACAGAGCTCTATGGC. V is TRBV12-5 and J is TRBJ1-2, with D perhaps matching TRBD1 (5 bases). The read ends 3 residues early relative to the CDR3; the germline J gene fills the gap. CDR1 and CDR2 (germline): LGHNT, FRNRAP. This CDR3 has 14 residues. The germline V and J ends were trimmed by 6 bases and 4 bases, with 15 bases remaining between them.

A remark on this clone: Read coverage stops 3 residues before the CDR3 terminus; the germline J gene supplies the remainder. This chain connects TRBV2 to TRBJ1-1; weak D call: TRBD1 (5 bases). Germline CDR1 reads SNHLY; CDR2 reads FYNNEI. The CDR3 spans 11 residues. The DNA read from the CDR3 is TGTGCCAGCAGTGTACCAGGGATG. This encodes CASSVPGM. The full-length CDR3 reads as CASSVPGMAFF.

CDR3 amino acids: CASSPRTGTYEQYF. The covered CDR3 bases are TGTGCCAGCAGTCCTAGGACAGGGACCTACGAG. V gene TRBV2 combines with J gene TRBJ2-7; 8 bases align to TRBD1. From the germline J gene comes the end of the CDR3, since the read stops 3 residues before it. Germline assignment: CDR1 SNHLY and CDR2 FYNNEI. The CDR3 has 14 amino acids. With V trimmed by 5 bases and J by 2 bases, 5 bases remained unmatched.

For this clone: At one end the junction does not follow the germline gene, possibly because of a read error. The CDR3 goes on 3 residues after the read ends, and that part is filled in from the germline J gene. The V and J genes are TRBV7-9 and TRBJ2-7; the D gene is possibly TRBD2 (5 bases). This CDR3 is built from 13 residues. CDR1 and CDR2 from the germline V gene are SEHNR and FQNEAQ (reference sequence). Partial CDR3 DNA: TGTTCCAGCAGCTTAGCGAAGGCATACGAG. It is translated as CSSSLAKAYE. The CDR3 reads in full as CSSSLAKAYEQYF.

The sequenced CDR3 bases are TGTGCCAGCGCTTACGGGACTCAAATCAATGAG. Amino acids: CASAYGTQINE. The entire CDR3 sequence reads CASAYGTQINEQFF. The V gene is TRBV19, the J gene TRBJ2-1, with D possibly being TRBD2 (6 bases). The CDR3 extends 3 residues past the end of the read, so its final part is completed from the germline J gene. The germline CDR1 and CDR2 sequences are LNHDA and SQIVND (reference sequence). The CDR3 runs 14 residues. V shed 9 bases and J shed 6 bases, with 18 bases lying between them.

Worth noting for this clone: The read stops 3 residues short of the end of the CDR3; the missing end is completed from the germline J gene. V gene TRBV12-3 or TRBV12-4 combines with J gene TRBJ2-5; no clear D. V lost 4 bases and J 2 bases, leaving 2 bases between the germline ends. The CDR3 extends over 11 amino acids. Partial CDR3 DNA: TGTGCCAGCAGTTCACAAGAGACC. Its protein product is CASSSQET. In full, the CDR3 is CASSSQETQYF.

Regarding this clone: The observed sequence ends 3 residues before the CDR3 terminus, with the missing tail filled in from the germline J gene. The J gene is TRBJ2-3, the V gene TRBV5-6; D is possibly TRBD1 (6 bases). The CDR3 is made up of 15 amino acids. Germline V gene data show CDR1 as SGHDT and CDR2 as YYEEEE. The germline V and J ends were trimmed by 1 base and 1 base, with 10 bases remaining between them. The sequenced CDR3 bases are TGTGCCAGCAGCTTGCCAGGGGCCCGCACAGATACG. Amino acids: CASSLPGARTDT. The full CDR3 reads CASSLPGARTDTQYF.

A note on this clone: The missing CDR3 end, 3 residues past where the read stops, is filled in from the germline J gene. The chain is built from TRBV11-3 and TRBJ1-5; weak D call: TRBD1 (5 bases). The CDR3 length is 15 residues. Germline CDR1 is SGHNT and CDR2 is YENEEA. V was shortened by 0 bases and J by 4 bases, with 10 bases between the two germline ends. The CDR3 loop is CASSLEAGPNQPQHF. The sequenced part of the CDR3 DNA is TGTGCCAGCAGCTTAGAAGCAGGGCCTAATCAGCCC.

Remarks on this clone: The CDR3 end falls 3 residues outside the read, so it is completed with the germline J gene. V and J are TRBV30 and TRBJ1-1, with a possible D match to TRBD1 (6 bases). This CDR3 contains 13 residues. CDR1 is GTSNPN, CDR2 SVGIG, per germline (reference sequence). Trimming removed 3 bases from V and 6 bases from J, with 14 bases in between. Incomplete CDR3 DNA: TGTGCCTGGAGGACCACAGGGAGGCCTGAA. Translating it yields CAWRTTGRPE. The entire CDR3 reads CAWRTTGRPEAFF.

Remarks on this clone: The read ends 3 residues before the CDR3 terminus; that terminus is restored from the germline J gene. The V call is TRBV7-8, the J call TRBJ2-1; 7 nucleotides align to TRBD1. The V and J ends lost 1 base and 4 bases, in that order; junction bases with no gene match: 4. Germline CDR1 SGHVS, CDR2 FQNEAQ. This CDR3 is 15 amino acids long. The sequenced part of the CDR3 DNA is TGTGCCAGCAGCTTAGACAGGGGCGCTTACAATGAG. It translates to CASSLDRGAYNE. The whole CDR3 protein reads CASSLDRGAYNEQFF.

Of note for this clone: The CDR3 end lies 3 residues beyond the end of the read and is filled in from the germline J gene. V gene TRBV4-2 combines with J gene TRBJ2-7; tentative D call: TRBD1 (7 bases). Germline lookup yields CDR1 LGHNA and CDR2 YNFKEQ. Trimming took off 3 bases at V and 4 bases at J, with 16 bases between the two ends. CDR3 size: 15 residues. The CDR3 reads CASSQTGLGGYEQYF. Incomplete CDR3 DNA: TGTGCCAGCAGCCAGACAGGGTTGGGGGGTTACGAG.

To note about this clone: The CDR3 end falls 3 residues outside the read, so it is completed with the germline J gene. The V gene is TRBV7-9, the J gene TRBJ2-7; D gene uncertain. This CDR3 contains 14 residues. Germline V gene data show CDR1 as SEHNR and CDR2 as FQNEAQ (reference sequence). Between the trimmed V and J ends, which lost 2 bases and 4 bases, there was a span of 12 bases. The CDR3 sequence is CASSLKGNRYEQYF. CDR3 DNA, as far as it was read: TGTGCCAGCAGCTTAAAGGGTAATAGATACGAG.

About this clone: The missing CDR3 end, 3 residues past where the read stops, is filled in from the germline J gene. This chain links TRBV2 with TRBJ2-2; 9 bases map to TRBD1. CDR3 size: 19 residues. CDR1 and CDR2 from the germline V gene are SNHLY and FYNNEI. V was pared by 5 bases and J by 6 bases, with 19 bases of the junction left unmatched. This chain's CDR3 is CASSRGDRVYPSPPGELFF. The covered CDR3 bases are TGTGCCAGCAGTCGCGGGGACAGGGTTTACCCCTCACCTCCCGGGGAG.

Comments on this clone: The CDR3 goes on 3 residues after the read ends, and that part is filled in from the germline J gene. The gene calls are TRBV2 and TRBJ1-4; no clear D. Germline V lookup: CDR1 SNHLY, CDR2 FYNNEI. The CDR3 covers 13 residues. Trimming cost V 8 bases and J 6 bases, with 13 bases left between them. CDR3 sequence: CASSSRVDEKLFF. CDR3 bases read: TGTGCCAGCTCCTCCCGGGTCGATGAAAAA.